Each of the 17 T cell receptor beta chains below was sequenced from the same sample in a study of blood T cell repertoires in COVID-19. Sequencing used immunoSEQ multiplex PCR; TCRdb keeps in-frame clones, though not all of them. The sample carries approximately 130,000 clones, around 90% recorded once. The sequenced material came from peripheral blood. The receptors originated from a human donor in a cohort sampled during active COVID-19.

The CDR3 sequence: CASSYSWGQQETQYF. The CDR3 DNA sequence: TGTGCCAGCAGTTACTCCTGGGGGCAACAAGAGACCCAGTACTTC. The chain couples TRBV6-5 to TRBJ2-5; TRBD1 is a possible D gene (6 bases). The CDR3 sequence is 15 residues long. CDR1 and CDR2 from the germline V gene are MNHEY and SVGAGI. V dropped 0 bases and J dropped 2 bases, with 10 bases sitting between them.

This chain links TRBV4-1 with TRBJ2-7, with 7 bases that match TRBD1. V trimming: 2 bases; J trimming: 0 bases; junction bases outside the gene matches: 10. This CDR3 has 17 residues. Germline V CDR1 and CDR2: MGHRA, YSYEKL. CDR3 nucleotide sequence: TGCGCCAGCAGCCAAACGACCCAGGGGGTCCTCTCCTACGAGCAGTACTTC. Residues: CASSQTTQGVLSYEQYF.

The CDR3: CSVRGQGNTEAFF. The CDR3 DNA reads TGCAGCGTCCGGGGACAGGGGAACACTGAAGCTTTCTTT. This chain links TRBV29-1 with TRBJ1-1, with 9 bases aligning to TRBD1. V trimming: 6 bases; J trimming: 1 base; junction bases outside the gene matches: 3. Germline V gene lookup returns CDR1 SQVTM and CDR2 ANQGSEA. CDR3 length: 13 residues.

The chain couples TRBV5-1 to TRBJ2-3, with 7 bases fitting TRBD1. Germline CDR1 reads SGHRS; CDR2 reads YFSETQ. V gave up 4 bases and J gave up 2 bases; unmatched junction bases: 7. The length of the CDR3 is 15 residues. The CDR3 DNA reads as TGCGCCAGCAGCGTGGGGACAGTCTTCACAGATACGCAGTATTTT. It specifies CASSVGTVFTDTQYF. The full variable domain, with the rest looked up from reference TRBV5-1 and TRBJ2-3, is KAGVTQTPRYLIKTRGQQVTLSCSPISGHRSVSWYQQTPGQGLQFLFEYFSETQRNKGNFPGRFSGRQFSNSRSEMNVSTLELGDSALYLCASSVGTVFTDTQYFGPGTRLTVL.

This chain links TRBV18 with TRBJ2-5, with TRBD2 matching over 10 bases. Germline V gene lookup returns CDR1 KGHSH and CDR2 LQKENI. J lost 6 bases, V lost 5 bases, and 6 bases had no gene match. The CDR3 loop spans 14 amino acids. This CDR3 is CASSSPGLAQTQYF. The CDR3 coding sequence is TGTGCCAGCTCATCGCCGGGACTAGCGCAGACCCAGTACTTC.

The chain has TRBV19 and TRBJ1-5; the D gene is possibly TRBD1 (6 bases). CDR3 length: 15 residues. V was shortened by 3 bases and J by 4 bases, with 13 bases between the two germline ends. Germline V gene data show CDR1 as LNHDA and CDR2 as SQIVND (reference sequence). CDR3 coding DNA: TGTGCCAGTAGTATTCTCAAGGACAGAAATCAGCCCCAGCATTTT. Its protein is CASSILKDRNQPQHF.

The J gene is TRBJ1-4, the V gene TRBV5-5; D not certain. CDR3 length: 16 residues. Per germline, CDR1 SGHKS and CDR2 YYEKEE (reference sequence). V lost 0 bases and J 0 bases, leaving 9 bases between the germline ends. This CDR3 is CASSLEQVATNEKLFF. The CDR3 DNA reads as TGTGCCAGCAGCTTGGAGCAAGTTGCAACTAATGAAAAACTGTTTTTT.

The chain joins TRBV4-1 to TRBJ1-1; TRBD1 matches at 7 bases. This CDR3 contains 15 residues. The V gene end was trimmed by 4 bases and the J gene end by 3 bases; junction bases not matched to a gene: 8. CDR1 MGHRA and CDR2 YSYEKL come from the germline V gene. CDR3 nucleotide sequence: TGCGCCAGCAGCCCAAGCATAGGGGGCTACACTGAAGCTTTCTTT. Its translation is CASSPSIGGYTEAFF.

The chain employs TRBV27 and TRBJ2-2; 9 nucleotides align to TRBD2. Trimming cost V 4 bases and J 4 bases; bases outside gene matches: 10. Germline loops: CDR1 MNHEY, CDR2 SMNVEV (reference sequence). The CDR3 has 17 amino acids. This CDR3 is CASSSLGSGGITGELFF. The CDR3 DNA follows: TGTGCCAGCAGTTCTCTGGGTAGCGGGGGAATCACCGGGGAGCTGTTTTTT.

This rearrangement joins TRBV5-4 to TRBJ2-7; 11 bases agree with TRBD1. The germline V gene encodes CDR1 SGHNT and CDR2 YYREEE (reference sequence). This CDR3 is built from 15 residues. J was trimmed by 0 bases and V by 4 bases; bases with no gene match: 3. The CDR3 DNA reads as TGTGCCAGCAGCCGAGGGACAGGGGGCTCCTACGAGCAGTACTTC. Amino acids: CASSRGTGGSYEQYF.

The V and J genes are TRBV2 and TRBJ2-3; TRBD2 matches 9 bases. Losses at the gene ends were 8 bases for V and 2 bases for J; bases not matched to a gene: 17. The CDR3 spans 18 residues. Germline CDR1 and CDR2: SNHLY and FYNNEI. The CDR3 nucleotides are TGTGCCAGCGGGCCTAGCGGGAACAAGGGACGATTCACAGATACGCAGTATTTT. It specifies CASGPSGNKGRFTDTQYF. Using reference TRBV2 and TRBJ2-3 for the parts outside the CDR3, the full variable domain is EPEVTQTPSHQVTQMGQEVILRCVPISNHLYFYWYRQILGQKVEFLVSFYNNEISEKSEIFDDQFSVERPDGSNFTLKIRSTKLEDSAMYFCASGPSGNKGRFTDTQYFGPGTRLTVL.

V usage is TRBV10-1 and J usage is TRBJ2-1; no definite D call. From germline, CDR1 is WNHNN and CDR2 SYGVQD (reference sequence). Trimming took 3 bases from V and 2 from J, leaving 8 bases between them. The CDR3 consists of 14 residues. CDR3 protein: CASSDSRPYNEQFF. CDR3 DNA: TGCGCCAGCAGTGATAGTCGCCCCTACAATGAGCAGTTCTTC.

This clone occurred once. The chain recombines TRBV3-1 (or the pseudogene TRBV3-2) with TRBJ1-3; D unclear. CDR1 is LGHDT, CDR2 YNNKEL, per germline (reference sequence). This CDR3 region has 14 residues. V shed 3 bases and J shed 0 bases, with 6 bases lying between them. CDR3 bases: TGTGCCAGCAGCCAGGGCAACTCTGGAAACACCATATATTTT. Its translation: CASSQGNSGNTIYF.

As to this clone: A junction end diverges from the germline sequence, so it may reflect a read error. DNA for the CDR3: TGTGCCAGCGGTTTCAGGGGACAGAACCAAGAGACCCAGTACTTC. Amino acid sequence: CASGFRGQNQETQYF. The chain carries TRBV28 and TRBJ2-5, with 7 bases identical to TRBD1. The CDR3 length is 15 residues. Germline V lookup: CDR1 MDHEN, CDR2 SYDVKM.

The V call is TRBV5-4, the J call TRBJ2-1; TRBD2 agrees at 8 bases. Germline trimming cut 5 bases from V and 4 bases from J; bases unmatched to any gene: 8. Germline V gives CDR1 SGHNT, CDR2 YYREEE (reference sequence). The CDR3 runs to 15 residues. As DNA, the CDR3 is TGTGCCAGCAGTCTGGGTAGCGGGGAATACAATGAGCAGTTCTTC. This encodes CASSLGSGEYNEQFF.

The chain joins TRBV15 to TRBJ1-2; D unclear. The germline V and J ends were trimmed by 1 base and 8 bases, with 11 bases remaining between them. The CDR3 is 13 residues long. Germline V lookup: CDR1 LNHNV, CDR2 YYDKDF (reference sequence). The CDR3 loop is CATSRGSAEGYTF. CDR3 DNA sequence: TGTGCCACCAGCAGAGGTTCAGCGGAAGGCTACACCTTC.

The chain carries TRBV6-4 and TRBJ1-6, with TRBD1 matching over 9 bases. Trimming cost V 2 bases and J 7 bases; bases outside gene matches: 0. This CDR3 contains 14 residues. Germline CDR1 MRHNA, CDR2 SNTAGT. The CDR3 region is CASSDGQGNSPLHF. CDR3 coding DNA: TGTGCCAGCAGTGACGGACAGGGGAATTCACCCCTCCACTTT.